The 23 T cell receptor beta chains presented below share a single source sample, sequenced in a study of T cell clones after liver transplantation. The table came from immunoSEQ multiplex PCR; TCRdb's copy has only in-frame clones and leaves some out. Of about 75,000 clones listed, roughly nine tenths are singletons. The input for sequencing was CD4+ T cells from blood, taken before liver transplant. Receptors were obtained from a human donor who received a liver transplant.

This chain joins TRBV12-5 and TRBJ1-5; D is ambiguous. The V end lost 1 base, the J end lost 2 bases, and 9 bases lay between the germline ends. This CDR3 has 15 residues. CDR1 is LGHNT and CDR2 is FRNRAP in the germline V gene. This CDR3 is CASGLAQTGNQPQHF. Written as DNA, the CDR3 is TGTGCTAGTGGTTTGGCCCAAACGGGCAATCAGCCCCAGCATTTT.

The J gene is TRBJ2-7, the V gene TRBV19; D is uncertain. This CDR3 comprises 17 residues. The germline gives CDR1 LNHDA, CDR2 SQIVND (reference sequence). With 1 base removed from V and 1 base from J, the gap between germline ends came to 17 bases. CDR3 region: CASSIAINGVPSYEQYF. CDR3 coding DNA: TGTGCCAGTAGTATAGCGATTAACGGAGTACCTTCCTACGAGCAGTACTTC.

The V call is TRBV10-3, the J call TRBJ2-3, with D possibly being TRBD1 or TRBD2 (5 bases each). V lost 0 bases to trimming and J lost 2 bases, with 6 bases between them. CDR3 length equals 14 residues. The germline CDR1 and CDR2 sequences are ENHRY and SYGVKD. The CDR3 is CAISESGDTDTQYF. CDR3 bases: TGTGCCATCAGTGAGTCGGGGGACACAGATACGCAGTATTTT.

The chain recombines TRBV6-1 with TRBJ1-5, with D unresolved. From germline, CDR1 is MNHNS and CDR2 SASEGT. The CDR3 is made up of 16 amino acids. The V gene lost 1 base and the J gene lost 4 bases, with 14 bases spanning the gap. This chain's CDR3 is CASSEGTVGGNQPQHF. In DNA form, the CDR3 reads TGTGCCAGCAGTGAAGGAACAGTGGGTGGGAATCAGCCCCAGCATTTT.

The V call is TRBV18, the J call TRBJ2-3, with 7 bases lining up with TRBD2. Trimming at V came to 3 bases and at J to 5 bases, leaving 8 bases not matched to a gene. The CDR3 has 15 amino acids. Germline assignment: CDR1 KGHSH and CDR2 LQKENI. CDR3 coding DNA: TGTGCCAGCTCACCCACCGGGACTATCAAAGATACGCAGTATTTT. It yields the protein CASSPTGTIKDTQYF.

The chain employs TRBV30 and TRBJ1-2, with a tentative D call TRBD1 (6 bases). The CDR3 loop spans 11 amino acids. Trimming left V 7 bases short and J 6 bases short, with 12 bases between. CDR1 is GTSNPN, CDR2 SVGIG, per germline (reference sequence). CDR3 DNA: TGTGCCTTACAGGGTGGCCATGGCTACACCTTC. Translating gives CALQGGHGYTF. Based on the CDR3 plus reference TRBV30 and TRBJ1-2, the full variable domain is SQTIHQWPATLVQPVGSPLSLECTVEGTSNPNLYWYRQAAGRGLQLLFYSVGIGQISSEVPQNLSASRPQDRQFILSSKKLLLSDSGFYLCALQGGHGYTFGSGTRLTVV.

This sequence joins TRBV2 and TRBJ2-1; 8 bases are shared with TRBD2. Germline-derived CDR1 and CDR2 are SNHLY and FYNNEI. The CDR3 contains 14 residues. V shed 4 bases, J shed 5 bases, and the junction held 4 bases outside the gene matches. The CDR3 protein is CASSVSGRNNEQFF. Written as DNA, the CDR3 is TGTGCCAGCAGTGTCAGCGGGAGAAACAATGAGCAGTTCTTC.

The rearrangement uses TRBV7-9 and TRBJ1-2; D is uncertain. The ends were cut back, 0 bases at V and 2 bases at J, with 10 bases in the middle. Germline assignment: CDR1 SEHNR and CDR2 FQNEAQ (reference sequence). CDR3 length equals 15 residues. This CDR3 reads CASSLAVAGNYGYTF. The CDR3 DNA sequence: TGTGCCAGCAGCTTAGCTGTTGCGGGAAACTATGGCTACACCTTC.

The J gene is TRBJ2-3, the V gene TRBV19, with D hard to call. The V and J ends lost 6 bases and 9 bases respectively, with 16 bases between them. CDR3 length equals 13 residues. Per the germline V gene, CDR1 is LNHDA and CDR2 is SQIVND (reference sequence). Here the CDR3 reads CASSLEPRLTQYF. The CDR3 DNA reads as TGTGCCAGTAGCTTAGAGCCCCGGTTGACGCAGTATTTT. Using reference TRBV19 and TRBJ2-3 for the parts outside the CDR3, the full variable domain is DGGITQSPKYLFRKEGQNVTLSCEQNLNHDAMYWYRQDPGQGLRLIYYSQIVNDFQKGDIAEGYSVSREKKESFPLTVTSAQKNPTAFYLCASSLEPRLTQYFGPGTRLTVL.

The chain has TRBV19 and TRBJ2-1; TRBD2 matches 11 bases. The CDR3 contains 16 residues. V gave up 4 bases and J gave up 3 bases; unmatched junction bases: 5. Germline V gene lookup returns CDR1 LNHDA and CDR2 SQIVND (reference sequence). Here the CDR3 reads CASSRAGLAGYNEQFF. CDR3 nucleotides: TGTGCCAGTAGTAGGGCTGGACTAGCGGGCTACAATGAGCAGTTCTTC.

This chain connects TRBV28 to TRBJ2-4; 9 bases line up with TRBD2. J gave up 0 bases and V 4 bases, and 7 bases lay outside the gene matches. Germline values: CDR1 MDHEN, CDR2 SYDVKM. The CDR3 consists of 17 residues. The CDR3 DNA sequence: TGTGCCAGCAGTTCAAGGACTAGCGAGCTAGCCAAAAACATTCAGTACTTC. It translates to CASSSRTSELAKNIQYF.

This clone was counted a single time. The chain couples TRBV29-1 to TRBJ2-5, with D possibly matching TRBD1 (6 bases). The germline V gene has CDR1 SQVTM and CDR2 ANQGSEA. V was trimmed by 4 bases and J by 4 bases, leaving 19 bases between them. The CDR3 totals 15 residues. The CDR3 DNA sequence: TGCAGCGTTGGGAGAACAGGGCTGATCGGAGAGACCCAGTACTTC. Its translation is CSVGRTGLIGETQYF.

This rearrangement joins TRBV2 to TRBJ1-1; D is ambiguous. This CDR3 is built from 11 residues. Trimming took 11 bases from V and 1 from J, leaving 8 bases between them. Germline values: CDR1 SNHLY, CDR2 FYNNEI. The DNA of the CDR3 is TGTGCCGTGAGAGGGAACACTGAAGCTTTCTTT. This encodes CAVRGNTEAFF.

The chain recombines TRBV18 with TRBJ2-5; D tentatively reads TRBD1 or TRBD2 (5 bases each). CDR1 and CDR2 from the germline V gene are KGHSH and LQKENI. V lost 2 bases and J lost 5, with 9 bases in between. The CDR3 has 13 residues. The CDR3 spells CASSPKGTETQYF. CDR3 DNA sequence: TGTGCCAGCTCACCAAAGGGGACGGAGACCCAGTACTTC. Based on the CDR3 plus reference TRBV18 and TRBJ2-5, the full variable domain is NAGVMQNPRHLVRRRGQEARLRCSPMKGHSHVYWYRQLPEEGLKFMVYLQKENIIDESGMPKERFSAEFPKEGPSILRIQQVVRGDSAAYFCASSPKGTETQYFGPGTRLLVL.

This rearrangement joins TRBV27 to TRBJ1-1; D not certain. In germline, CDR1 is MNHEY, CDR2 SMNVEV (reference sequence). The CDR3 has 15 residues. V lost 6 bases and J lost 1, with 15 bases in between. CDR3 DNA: TGTGCCAGCAGCCCACGGCCCCCCAGGAACACTGAAGCTTTCTTT. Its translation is CASSPRPPRNTEAFF.

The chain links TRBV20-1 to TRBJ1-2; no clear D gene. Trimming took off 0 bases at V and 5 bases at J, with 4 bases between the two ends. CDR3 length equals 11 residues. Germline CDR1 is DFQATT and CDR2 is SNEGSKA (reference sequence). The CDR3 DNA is TGCAGTGCTAGAGAGATATATGGCTACACCTTC. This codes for CSAREIYGYTF.

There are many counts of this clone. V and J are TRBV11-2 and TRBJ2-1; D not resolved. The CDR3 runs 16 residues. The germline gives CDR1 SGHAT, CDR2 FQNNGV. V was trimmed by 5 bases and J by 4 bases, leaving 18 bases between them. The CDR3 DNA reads TGTGCCAGCAGCACGAAGACCAGTTCTCGTTACAATGAGCAGTTCTTC. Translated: CASSTKTSSRYNEQFF.

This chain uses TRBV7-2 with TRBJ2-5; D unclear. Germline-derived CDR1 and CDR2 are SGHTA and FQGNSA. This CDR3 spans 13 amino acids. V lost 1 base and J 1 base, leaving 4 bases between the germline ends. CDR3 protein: CASSLEIQETQYF. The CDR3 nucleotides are TGTGCCAGCAGCTTAGAGATCCAAGAGACCCAGTACTTC.

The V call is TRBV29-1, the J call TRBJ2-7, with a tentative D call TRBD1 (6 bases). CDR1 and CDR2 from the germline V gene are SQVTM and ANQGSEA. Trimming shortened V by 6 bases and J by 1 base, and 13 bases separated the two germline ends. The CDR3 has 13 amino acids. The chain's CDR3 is CSVVRDISYEQYF. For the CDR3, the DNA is TGCAGCGTGGTACGGGACATATCCTACGAGCAGTACTTC.

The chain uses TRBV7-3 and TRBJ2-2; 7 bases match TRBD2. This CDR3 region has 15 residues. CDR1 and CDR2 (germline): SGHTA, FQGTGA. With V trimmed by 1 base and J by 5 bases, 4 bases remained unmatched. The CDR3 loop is CASSLIAGVTGELFF. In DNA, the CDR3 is TGTGCCAGCAGCTTAATAGCGGGTGTAACCGGGGAGCTGTTTTTT.

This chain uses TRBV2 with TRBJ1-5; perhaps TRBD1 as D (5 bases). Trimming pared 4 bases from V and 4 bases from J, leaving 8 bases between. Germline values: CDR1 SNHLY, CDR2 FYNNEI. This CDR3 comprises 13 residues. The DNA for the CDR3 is TGTGCCAGCAGTGGACAGAGAAATCAGCCCCAGCATTTT. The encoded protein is CASSGQRNQPQHF.

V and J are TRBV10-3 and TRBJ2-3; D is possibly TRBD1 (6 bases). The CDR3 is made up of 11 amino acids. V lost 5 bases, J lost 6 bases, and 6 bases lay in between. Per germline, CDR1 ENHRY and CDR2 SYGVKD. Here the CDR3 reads CAISTGDTQYF. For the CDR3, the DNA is TGTGCCATCAGTACAGGGGATACGCAGTATTTT.

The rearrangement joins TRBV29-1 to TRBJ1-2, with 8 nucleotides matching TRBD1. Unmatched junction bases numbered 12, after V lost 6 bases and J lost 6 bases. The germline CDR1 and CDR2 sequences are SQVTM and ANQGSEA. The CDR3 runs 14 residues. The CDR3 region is CSVLPRQGSDGYTF. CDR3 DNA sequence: TGCAGCGTCTTACCCCGACAGGGGTCGGATGGCTACACCTTC. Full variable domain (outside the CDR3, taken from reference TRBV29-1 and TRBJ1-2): SAVISQKPSRDICQRGTSLTIQCQVDSQVTMMFWYRQQPGQSLTLIATANQGSEATYESGFVIDKFPISRPNLTFSTLTVSNMSPEDSSIYLCSVLPRQGSDGYTFGSGTRLTVV.